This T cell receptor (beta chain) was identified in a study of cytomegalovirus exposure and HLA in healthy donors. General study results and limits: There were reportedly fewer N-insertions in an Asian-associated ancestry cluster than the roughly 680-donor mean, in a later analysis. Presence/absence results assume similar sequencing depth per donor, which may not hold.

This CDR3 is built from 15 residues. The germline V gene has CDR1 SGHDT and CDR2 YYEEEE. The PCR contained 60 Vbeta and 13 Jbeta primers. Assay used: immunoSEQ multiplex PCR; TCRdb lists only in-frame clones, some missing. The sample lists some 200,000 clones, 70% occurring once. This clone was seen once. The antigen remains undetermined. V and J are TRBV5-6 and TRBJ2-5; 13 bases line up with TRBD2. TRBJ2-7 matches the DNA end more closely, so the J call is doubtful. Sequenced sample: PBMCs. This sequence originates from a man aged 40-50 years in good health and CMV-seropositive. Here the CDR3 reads CASSPGLAGSYEQYF. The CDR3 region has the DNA TGTGCCAGCAGCCCGGGACTAGCGGGGTCCTACGAGCAGTACTTC.